This paragraph covers one T cell receptor beta chain sequence. Its antigen is not known. The data stem from a study of CD8+ T cells in alopecia areata. Study observations and caveats: Mice showed TCR sharing more clearly than patients did, possibly owing to HLA. The study found higher clonality in lesional than normal scalp, especially in alopecia totalis/universalis.

Patients with alopecia areata provided lesional scalp punch biopsies as well as peripheral blood. Sorted populations comprised CD4+ and CD8+ T cells obtained from PBMCs. Germline V lookup: CDR1 MDHEN, CDR2 SYDVKM. This CDR3 is built from 15 residues. Trimming removed 7 bases at V and 0 bases at J, with 13 bases between. RNA, once extracted, was reverse transcribed into cDNA for use as the sequencing template. TCRdb's copy holds only in-frame clones and misses some; the assay was immunoSEQ multiplex PCR. The profile shows 100,000 to 150,000 clones, 45% to 50% of them singletons. This chain joins TRBV28 and TRBJ2-1, with a tentative D call TRBD1 (5 bases). This TCR derives from a human donor with alopecia areata. Sequenced input: NKG2D-low CD8+ T cells sorted from blood. The DNA for the CDR3 is TGTGCCAGCATCCGTCAGGGAAGCTCCTACAATGAGCAGTTCTTC. The encoded protein is CASIRQGSSYNEQFF.